These 30 T cell receptor beta chains share one sample of origin, sequenced in a study of CD8+ T cells in alopecia areata. Regarding treatment: oral pan-JAK inhibitor, 5-10 mg twice daily. cDNA serving as the sequencing template came from extracted, reverse transcribed RNA. Clones were read by immunoSEQ multiplex PCR, and TCRdb kept only the in-frame ones, dropping some. The sample lists about 140,000 clones, more than 85% seen once, with roughly an eighth in the top ten. The sequences come from CD8+ T cells sorted from blood, collected at week 4, from a patient treated with tofacitinib. The receptor set was obtained from a human donor with alopecia areata.

This rearrangement joins TRBV5-1 to TRBJ2-1; TRBD2 matches at 8 bases. Germline V gene data show CDR1 as SGHRS and CDR2 as YFSETQ. The CDR3 covers 16 residues. Trimming took 0 bases from V and 3 from J; bases not matched to a gene: 5. CDR3 in DNA: TGCGCCAGCAGCTTGGTGGCTAGCGGGTACTACAATGAGCAGTTCTTC. It yields the protein CASSLVASGYYNEQFF.

The gene calls are TRBV6-5 and TRBJ2-3; 11 nucleotides agree with TRBD2. The germline CDR1 and CDR2 sequences are MNHEY and SVGAGI. J lost 2 bases, V lost 4 bases, and 5 bases had no gene match. The CDR3 consists of 16 residues. The DNA of the CDR3 is TGTGCCAGCAGTTTACTAGCGGGGGAGCTCACAGATACGCAGTATTTT. Its translation is CASSLLAGELTDTQYF.

The chain combines TRBV15 with TRBJ2-1, with 9 bases that match TRBD1. CDR1 LNHNV and CDR2 YYDKDF come from the germline V gene (reference sequence). The CDR3 spans 15 residues. V shed 2 bases and J 9 bases; nucleotides not matched to a gene: 8. The CDR3 protein is CATSRKRDRASEQFF. The CDR3 DNA is TGTGCCACCAGCAGAAAGAGGGACAGGGCCAGTGAGCAGTTCTTC.

The chain carries TRBV30 and TRBJ1-2; no reliable D call. V lost 2 bases, J lost 1 base, and 14 bases lay in between. The CDR3 totals 15 residues. Per germline, CDR1 GTSNPN and CDR2 SVGIG (reference sequence). CDR3 in amino acids: CAWSPHREINYGYTF. DNA for the CDR3: TGTGCCTGGAGTCCCCACAGAGAAATTAACTATGGCTACACCTTC.

The gene calls are TRBV13 and TRBJ1-3; no reliable D call. Per the germline V gene, CDR1 is PRHDT and CDR2 is FYEKMQ (reference sequence). The germline V and J ends were trimmed by 4 bases and 2 bases, with 12 bases remaining between them. There are 15 residues in the CDR3. This CDR3 reads CASSSDAGTGNTIYF. CDR3 bases: TGTGCCAGCAGCTCGGATGCGGGGACTGGAAACACCATATATTTT.

This sequence joins TRBV7-8 and TRBJ2-2, with D uncertain. Germline CDR1 reads SGHVS; CDR2 reads FQNEAQ. The CDR3 runs 14 residues. Deletions cut 3 bases from V and 1 base from J, with 6 bases between. The CDR3 here is CASSLGMNTGELFF. CDR3 bases: TGTGCCAGCAGCTTGGGCATGAACACCGGGGAGCTGTTTTTT. Based on the CDR3 plus reference TRBV7-8 and TRBJ2-2, the full variable domain is GAGVSQSPRYKVAKRGQDVALRCDPISGHVSLFWYQQALGQGPEFLTYFQNEAQLDKSGLPSDRFFAERPEGSVSTLKIQRTQQEDSAVYLCASSLGMNTGELFFGEGSRLTVL.

This rearrangement joins TRBV5-6 to TRBJ1-2, with unresolved D. Germline values: CDR1 SGHDT, CDR2 YYEEEE. V lost 6 bases and J lost 6, with 9 bases in between. The CDR3 spans 11 residues. The CDR3, as DNA: TGTGCCAGCAATATCGGGAATGGCTACACCTTC. Protein sequence: CASNIGNGYTF.

This rearrangement joins TRBV30 to TRBJ2-7, with TRBD1 as a possible D gene (6 bases). The CDR3 extends over 12 amino acids. The V and J ends lost 0 bases and 6 bases respectively, with 9 bases between them. CDR1 and CDR2 from the germline V gene are GTSNPN and SVGIG (reference sequence). The CDR3 DNA sequence: TGTGCCTGGAGTGTAGTAGGGGGCGAGCAGTACTTC. Translation: CAWSVVGGEQYF.

The CDR3 DNA reads as TGTGCCAGCAGTTTTATTAGCGAAGAGACCCAGTACTTC. Protein: CASSFISEETQYF. This chain joins TRBV27 and TRBJ2-5; tentative D call: TRBD2 (5 bases). Per the germline V gene, CDR1 is MNHEY and CDR2 is SMNVEV (reference sequence). This CDR3 spans 13 amino acids. The V gene lost 3 bases and the J gene lost 3 bases, with 8 bases spanning the gap.

The V gene is TRBV29-1, the J gene TRBJ1-1; 7 nucleotides line up with TRBD1. The germline gives CDR1 SQVTM, CDR2 ANQGSEA. This CDR3 has 13 residues. V lost 6 bases and J lost 0; bases outside the gene matches: 4. The CDR3 loop reads CSVTGYLNTEAFF. The CDR3 bases are TGCAGCGTGACAGGGTATTTGAACACTGAAGCTTTCTTT.

The V call is TRBV15, the J call TRBJ2-7; tentatively, D is TRBD1 (7 bases). With 5 bases removed from V and 5 bases from J, the gap between germline ends came to 16 bases. The germline V gene encodes CDR1 LNHNV and CDR2 YYDKDF (reference sequence). The CDR3 has 14 residues. The CDR3 nucleotides read TGTGCCACCAGCTCCCCCCAGGGGGGTGACGAGCAGTACTTC. Translated, it gives CATSSPQGGDEQYF.

This clone has just one count. The rearrangement joins TRBV4-1 to TRBJ1-2; perhaps TRBD1 as D (5 bases). The CDR3 covers 15 residues. Germline values: CDR1 MGHRA, CDR2 YSYEKL. Trimming pared 0 bases from V and 2 bases from J, leaving 10 bases between. Here the CDR3 reads CASSQDPGSNYGYTF. The CDR3 DNA reads as TGCGCCAGCAGCCAAGATCCAGGGTCAAACTATGGCTACACCTTC.

The genes are TRBV7-9 and TRBJ2-7; D may be TRBD2 (7 bases). V gave up 4 bases and J gave up 7 bases, with 14 bases separating them. The CDR3 extends over 13 amino acids. Germline V gene sequence: CDR1 SEHNR, CDR2 FQNEAQ (reference sequence). CDR3 sequence: CASSSTGTKEQYF. The CDR3 DNA sequence: TGTGCCAGCAGCTCCACAGGGACTAAGGAGCAGTACTTC.

This rearrangement joins TRBV28 to TRBJ1-6, with TRBD1 as a possible D gene (5 bases). The V gene lost 4 bases and the J gene lost 9 bases, with 19 bases spanning the gap. CDR3 size: 16 residues. Looked up from germline, CDR1 is MDHEN and CDR2 is SYDVKM. CDR3 loop: CASSSSQGLIGSPLHF. The CDR3 nucleotides read TGTGCCAGCAGTTCTTCTCAGGGTCTCATAGGTTCACCCCTCCACTTT.

J is TRBJ2-1 and V is TRBV29-1; TRBD2 agrees at 9 bases. The germline gives CDR1 SQVTM, CDR2 ANQGSEA. The junction had 10 bases not matched to a gene; V was cut back by 0 bases and J by 4 bases. The CDR3 consists of 17 residues. CDR3 DNA sequence: TGCAGCGTTGAAGACCTACTGACTAGCGGAAATTACAATGAGCAGTTCTTC. Its protein is CSVEDLLTSGNYNEQFF.

The rearrangement joins TRBV29-1 to TRBJ1-5; a possible D gene is TRBD1 (5 bases). CDR1 is SQVTM and CDR2 is ANQGSEA in the germline V gene. Trimming took 6 bases from V and 3 from J, leaving 15 bases between them. The CDR3 spans 14 residues. In DNA form, the CDR3 reads TGCAGCGTCGCGTTCGGACATCCCAATCAGCCCCAGCATTTT. Amino acids: CSVAFGHPNQPQHF.

The rearrangement uses TRBV29-1 and TRBJ2-7; maybe TRBD1 (6 bases). This CDR3 is built from 12 residues. V was pared by 7 bases and J by 3 bases, with 13 bases between. Germline V lookup: CDR1 SQVTM, CDR2 ANQGSEA. The DNA of the CDR3 is TGCAGCGGCCGGGACACCTACTACGAGCAGTACTTC. Amino acids: CSGRDTYYEQYF.

The chain couples TRBV5-1 to TRBJ2-3; D is possibly TRBD1 (6 bases). Trimming took 5 bases from V and 0 from J, leaving 19 bases between them. The germline V gene has CDR1 SGHRS and CDR2 YFSETQ. The length of the CDR3 is 17 residues. The CDR3 nucleotides are TGCGCCAGCAGTTCTCCGCCGGGACAAGAAAGCACAGATACGCAGTATTTT. The encoded protein is CASSSPPGQESTDTQYF.

V is TRBV15 and J is TRBJ2-5; tentatively, D is TRBD2 (7 bases). Trimming pared 5 bases from V and 3 bases from J, leaving 13 bases between. Germline values: CDR1 LNHNV, CDR2 YYDKDF (reference sequence). This CDR3 is built from 14 residues. The CDR3 here is CATSEGGHKETQYF. In nucleotides, the CDR3 is TGTGCCACCAGCGAGGGGGGGCATAAAGAGACCCAGTACTTC.

The rearrangement joins TRBV27 to TRBJ2-7; D possibly uses TRBD1 or TRBD2 (5 bases each). Trimming shortened V by 6 bases and J by 2 bases, and 11 bases separated the two germline ends. Germline V lookup: CDR1 MNHEY, CDR2 SMNVEV (reference sequence). There are 13 residues in the CDR3. The CDR3 DNA sequence: TGTGCCAGCAGCCTCTCGGGACCCTACGAGCAGTACTTC. It encodes CASSLSGPYEQYF.

The chain employs TRBV2 and TRBJ2-7; possibly TRBD2 for D (6 bases). Trimming left V 1 base short and J 3 bases short, with 7 bases between. The CDR3 has 13 residues. Germline V gene sequence: CDR1 SNHLY, CDR2 FYNNEI. CDR3 in DNA: TGTGCCAGCAGTGAAGAGGGACTCTACGAGCAGTACTTC. It translates to CASSEEGLYEQYF.

The chain employs TRBV5-6 and TRBJ2-7; D not certain. V gave up 0 bases and J gave up 5 bases, with 9 bases separating them. Germline V gene lookup returns CDR1 SGHDT and CDR2 YYEEEE. CDR3 length equals 13 residues. CDR3 in amino acids: CASSLGGSHEQYF. DNA for the CDR3: TGTGCCAGCAGCTTGGGTGGGTCCCACGAGCAGTACTTC. The full variable domain, completed using reference TRBV5-6 and TRBJ2-7, is DAGVTQSPTHLIKTRGQQVTLRCSPKSGHDTVSWYQQALGQGPQFIFQYYEEEERQRGNFPDRFSGHQFPNYSSELNVNALLLGDSALYLCASSLGGSHEQYFGPGTRLTVT.

The chain employs TRBV2 and TRBJ2-7, with 7 nucleotides matching TRBD1. Germline V gene sequence: CDR1 SNHLY, CDR2 FYNNEI. Trimming removed 9 bases from V and 0 bases from J; junction bases left unmatched: 8. CDR3 length: 14 residues. Here the CDR3 DNA reads TGTGCCAGTTCCGGGGCAGGGGGCTCCTACGAGCAGTACTTC. It yields the protein CASSGAGGSYEQYF.

The V and J genes are TRBV5-1 and TRBJ2-7; no clear D. V gave up 7 bases and J gave up 3 bases, with 14 bases separating them. This CDR3 contains 13 residues. The germline gives CDR1 SGHRS, CDR2 YFSETQ. The CDR3 is CASGVGFNYEQYF. In DNA, the CDR3 is TGCGCCAGCGGGGTAGGCTTCAACTACGAGCAGTACTTC.

CDR3 residues: CASSESTGTEKLFF. CDR3 DNA sequence: TGCGCCAGCAGTGAGTCGACAGGGACTGAAAAACTGTTTTTT. The chain carries TRBV10-2 and TRBJ1-4; 7 nucleotides line up with TRBD1. Germline V gene data show CDR1 as WSHSY and CDR2 as SAAADI. J gave up 7 bases and V 0 bases, and 2 bases lay outside the gene matches. CDR3 size: 14 residues.

This chain links TRBV27 with TRBJ1-2, with TRBD1 matching 8 bases. V lost 5 bases, J lost 5 bases, and 7 bases stayed unmatched. The CDR3 is made up of 14 amino acids. Germline V lookup: CDR1 MNHEY, CDR2 SMNVEV (reference sequence). The CDR3 here is CASSRQGARYGYTF. Here the CDR3 DNA reads TGTGCCAGCAGTAGGCAGGGGGCGCGTTATGGCTACACCTTC.

This sequence joins TRBV2 and TRBJ2-7, with 8 bases that match TRBD1. Germline V gene data show CDR1 as SNHLY and CDR2 as FYNNEI. CDR3 length: 13 residues. The J segment lost 5 bases and the V segment lost 8 bases, leaving 8 bases of the junction unmatched. The CDR3 spells CASGRTGYDEQYF. The CDR3, as DNA: TGTGCCAGCGGGAGGACAGGGTACGACGAGCAGTACTTC.

The chain couples TRBV7-8 to TRBJ2-7, with 8 bases fitting TRBD1. This CDR3 spans 15 amino acids. The germline V gene encodes CDR1 SGHVS and CDR2 FQNEAQ. V trimming: 5 bases; J trimming: 5 bases; junction bases outside the gene matches: 11. The CDR3 nucleotides read TGTGCCAGCAGCACCCATAGGGCAGGGGGCGACGAGCAGTACTTC. Its protein is CASSTHRAGGDEQYF.

In this sample, this clone turned up once. This chain joins TRBV18 and TRBJ1-2, with D uncertain. This CDR3 is built from 16 residues. V shed 1 base and J shed 8 bases, with 20 bases lying between them. Per the germline V gene, CDR1 is KGHSH and CDR2 is LQKENI. CDR3 amino acids: CASSPLFRTTARGYTF. CDR3 DNA: TGTGCCAGCTCACCACTCTTCCGTACAACGGCCCGGGGCTACACCTTC.

Here the CDR3 reads CASSQEPGQGTDTQYF. The DNA of the CDR3 is TGCGCCAGCAGCCAAGAACCTGGACAGGGAACAGATACGCAGTATTTT. This chain connects TRBV4-1 to TRBJ2-3, with 8 bases identical to TRBD1. Germline CDR1 reads MGHRA; CDR2 reads YSYEKL. The CDR3 consists of 16 residues. V dropped 0 bases and J dropped 3; count of bases not matched to a gene: 5.